One sample yielded the 14 T cell receptor beta chains listed below, sequenced in a study of neurological immune-mediated disorders. Each CDR3 protein gets one entry after TCRdb re-called the 5' RACE reads with MiXCR. The sample includes fewer than 40,000 distinct CDR3 sequences, approximately 5% of them seen just once. The material sequenced was CD4+ T cells from blood. The receptors here all came from a woman between 45 and 65 years old in good health.

This clonotype has at least ten counts. This sequence joins TRBV28 and TRBJ2-2, with 10 bases aligning to TRBD1. Per the germline V gene, CDR1 is MDHEN and CDR2 is SYDVKM. This CDR3 comprises 16 residues. The V gene end was trimmed by 8 bases and the J gene end by 4 bases; junction bases not matched to a gene: 10. The CDR3: CASRSDRGPATGELFF. The CDR3 DNA reads TGTGCCAGCCGCAGTGACAGGGGGCCTGCCACCGGGGAGCTGTTTTTT.

This clonotype was detected ten times or more. The rearrangement joins TRBV12-3 or TRBV12-4 to TRBJ1-6; D is uncertain. The CDR3 spans 12 residues. Trimming took off 6 bases at V and 5 bases at J, with 5 bases between the two ends. As DNA, the CDR3 is TGTGCCAGCAGGGAGGATAATTCACCCCTCCACTTT. This sequence encodes CASREDNSPLHF.

The sample holds many counts of this clonotype. V gene TRBV29-1 combines with J gene TRBJ2-5; TRBD1 matches at 8 bases. Germline assignment: CDR1 SQVTM and CDR2 ANQGSEA. This CDR3 is built from 13 residues. V was pared by 1 base and J by 5 bases, with 3 bases of the junction left unmatched. This chain's CDR3 is CSVEGNRGETQYF. The CDR3 bases are TGCAGCGTTGAAGGCAACAGGGGGGAGACCCAGTACTTC.

This chain connects TRBV12-5 to TRBJ2-7; TRBD1 agrees at 7 bases. Germline assignment: CDR1 LGHNT and CDR2 FRNRAP. The CDR3 sequence is 17 residues long. Trimming removed 5 bases from V and 7 bases from J; junction bases left unmatched: 20. The CDR3: CASGGGTVESPTNEQYF. The DNA for the CDR3 is TGTGCTAGTGGTGGTGGGACAGTGGAATCTCCTACGAATGAGCAGTACTTC.

Only a few counts were recorded for this clonotype. A read error may produce the germline difference seen at one junction end. The V gene is TRBV10-2, the J gene TRBJ2-7; 9 positions match TRBD2. The CDR3 consists of 15 residues. CDR1 WSHSY and CDR2 SAAADI come from the germline V gene. The CDR3 DNA follows: TGCGCCAGCAGCCCGGGACTAGCCGGGTCCTACGAGCAGTATTTC. This encodes CASSPGLAGSYEQYF.

In its sample, this clonotype was seen many times. The chain uses TRBV12-3 or TRBV12-4 and TRBJ1-3, with 7 bases fitting TRBD1. The CDR3 length is 14 residues. Trimming at V came to 5 bases and at J to 6 bases, leaving 7 bases not matched to a gene. The CDR3 spells CASSGQVDENTIYF. The CDR3 nucleotides are TGTGCCAGCAGTGGACAGGTTGATGAAAACACCATATATTTT.

There are many counts of this clonotype. This rearrangement joins TRBV28 to TRBJ1-2, with TRBD1 as a possible D gene (6 bases). V dropped 5 bases and J dropped 5 bases, with 18 bases sitting between them. The CDR3 is 15 amino acids. Germline values: CDR1 MDHEN, CDR2 SYDVKM. CDR3 loop: CASSPTDRSLYGYTF. CDR3 coding DNA: TGTGCCAGCAGTCCCACCGACAGGAGCCTTTATGGCTACACCTTC.

In this sample, this clonotype turned up many times. J is TRBJ2-3 and V is TRBV7-2; 9 nucleotides match TRBD2. Unmatched junction bases numbered 9, after V lost 2 bases and J lost 0 bases. Germline CDR1 and CDR2: SGHTA and FQGNSA. The CDR3 has 18 residues. The CDR3 DNA reads as TGTGCCAGCAGCTTATTAGGTGGTAGCGGGGGTAGCACAGATACGCAGTATTTT. Protein: CASSLLGGSGGSTDTQYF. Based on the CDR3 plus reference TRBV7-2 and TRBJ2-3, the full variable domain is GAGVSQSPSNKVTEKGKDVELRCDPISGHTALYWYRQSLGQGLEFLIYFQGNSAPDKSGLPSDRFSAERTGGSVSTLTIQRTQQEDSAVYLCASSLLGGSGGSTDTQYFGPGTRLTVL.

This clonotype has a count of ten or more. The V and J genes are TRBV29-1 and TRBJ1-3, with no clear D. Trimming pared 4 bases from V and 4 bases from J, leaving 11 bases between. The CDR3 consists of 13 residues. The germline V gene encodes CDR1 SQVTM and CDR2 ANQGSEA. The CDR3 spells CSVAWQEGNTIYF. The CDR3 nucleotides read TGCAGCGTTGCGTGGCAGGAGGGAAACACCATATATTTT.

This clonotype was detected many times. The CDR3 is CASGASLYNEQFF. Written as DNA, the CDR3 is TGTGCCAGCGGGGCGTCCCTTTACAATGAGCAGTTCTTC. The chain uses TRBV27 and TRBJ2-1; possibly TRBD1 for D (5 bases). This CDR3 has 13 amino acids. Trimming left V 8 bases short and J 4 bases short, with 12 bases between. From germline, CDR1 is MNHEY and CDR2 SMNVEV (reference sequence).

This clonotype was observed at least ten times. The chain has TRBV20-1 and TRBJ1-6; D gene uncertain. The germline V and J ends were trimmed by 3 bases and 0 bases, with 15 bases remaining between them. The germline CDR1 and CDR2 sequences are DFQATT and SNEGSKA (reference sequence). The CDR3 contains 17 residues. DNA of the CDR3: TGCAGTGCTAGCATGGCAGCCCAATTCTCCTATAATTCACCCCTCCACTTT. It specifies CSASMAAQFSYNSPLHF.

The chain uses TRBV2 and TRBJ2-7; either TRBD1 or TRBD2 may supply D (5 bases each). Germline CDR1 reads SNHLY; CDR2 reads FYNNEI. This CDR3 contains 13 residues. The V end was cut by 7 bases, the J end by 6 bases, with 16 bases between. CDR3 coding DNA: TGTGCCAGCACGGTACGACGAGGGACCGAGCAGTACTTC. Protein sequence: CASTVRRGTEQYF.

This clonotype was counted ten times or more. The rearrangement uses TRBV5-1 and TRBJ2-7; 8 bases align to TRBD1. J gave up 6 bases and V 2 bases, and 4 bases lay outside the gene matches. The CDR3 sequence is 13 residues long. Germline V gene sequence: CDR1 SGHRS, CDR2 YFSETQ. The CDR3: CASSLQGDGEQYF. The CDR3 DNA is TGCGCCAGCAGCTTACAGGGGGACGGCGAGCAGTACTTC.

There are many counts of this clonotype. The V call is TRBV27, the J call TRBJ1-6; possibly TRBD1 for D (5 bases). V gave up 10 bases and J gave up 7 bases, with 11 bases separating them. Germline values: CDR1 MNHEY, CDR2 SMNVEV (reference sequence). The CDR3 length is 12 residues. The CDR3, as DNA: TGTGCCATCCGGACACTGAATTCACCCCTCCACTTT. As protein: CAIRTLNSPLHF.